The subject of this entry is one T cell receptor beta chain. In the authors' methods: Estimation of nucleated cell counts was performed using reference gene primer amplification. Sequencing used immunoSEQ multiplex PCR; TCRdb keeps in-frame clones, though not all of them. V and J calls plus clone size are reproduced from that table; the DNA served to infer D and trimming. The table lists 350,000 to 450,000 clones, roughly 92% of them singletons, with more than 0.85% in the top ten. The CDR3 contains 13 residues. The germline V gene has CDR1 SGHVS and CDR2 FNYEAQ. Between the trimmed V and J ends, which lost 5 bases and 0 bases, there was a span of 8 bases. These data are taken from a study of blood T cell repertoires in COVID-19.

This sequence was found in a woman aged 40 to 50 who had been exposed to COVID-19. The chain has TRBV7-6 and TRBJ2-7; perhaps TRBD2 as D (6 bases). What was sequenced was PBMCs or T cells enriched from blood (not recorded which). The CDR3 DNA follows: TGTGCCAGCAGCAACGGGGGCTCCTACGAGCAGTACTTC. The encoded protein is CASSNGGSYEQYF.